Sequencing of this T cell receptor (beta chain) was carried out in a study of CD8 T cells in ankylosing spondylitis. The CDR3 has 15 amino acids. With V trimmed by 4 bases and J by 4 bases, 8 bases remained unmatched. CDR1 and CDR2 (germline): SEHNR, FQNEAQ (reference sequence). Notes on the study in general: Some of the motif variants had earlier been found in reactive arthritis patients' fluid and blood. As reported, disease-linked clones showed significant enrichment in matched ankylosing spondylitis synovial fluid. Seemingly distinctive of ankylosing spondylitis blood was a TCR beta motif formed by eight highly homologous variants.

For TCR beta, libraries came from quantitative 5'-RACE with molecular barcodes. TCRdb redid the calling of the 5' RACE reads with MiXCR, one entry per CDR3 protein. In the table there are 200,000 to 250,000 distinct CDR3 sequences, roughly 10% of which are singletons. This clonotype was recorded at least ten times. Its cognate antigen is unknown. Sequenced input: blood, either unsorted or a sorted T cell fraction (not recorded which). This TCR was recovered from a male donor with ankylosing spondylitis or in good health (not recorded which). The chain uses TRBV7-9 and TRBJ1-2; 8 bases fit TRBD1. CDR3 region: CASSSTLTGGYGYTF. Written as DNA, the CDR3 is TGTGCCAGCAGCTCTACCTTAACAGGGGGCTATGGCTACACCTTC.